The 19 T cell receptor beta chains listed next were all sequenced from one sample in a study of T cell repertoires in cytomegalovirus infection. TCRdb reprocessed the reads with MiXCR, giving one entry per CDR3 protein. Of some 180,000 distinct CDR3 sequences in the sample, about 17% are singletons; the top ten hold around 27%. Sequencing was performed on CD8+ T cells from PBMCs. The receptors here all came from a human donor in good health (CMV status not recorded). Some clones in this sample may be carry-over from other donors' samples.

This chain joins TRBV7-2 and TRBJ1-1; D might be TRBD1 (6 bases). Trimming shortened V by 4 bases and J by 1 base, and 10 bases separated the two germline ends. The CDR3 loop spans 14 amino acids. The V gene's germline CDR1 is SGHTA and CDR2 FQGNSA. The chain's CDR3 is CASSYRTANTEAFF. The CDR3 coding sequence is TGTGCCAGCAGCTATAGGACAGCGAACACTGAAGCTTTCTTT. Full variable domain (remainder filled in from reference TRBV7-2 and TRBJ1-1): GAGVSQSPSNKVTEKGKDVELRCDPISGHTALYWYRQSLGQGLEFLIYFQGNSAPDKSGLPSDRFSAERTGGSVSTLTIQRTQQEDSAVYLCASSYRTANTEAFFGQGTRLTVV.

This clonotype was observed a few times. The chain joins TRBV12-3 or TRBV12-4 to TRBJ2-7; TRBD1 matches 7 bases. The trim removed 6 bases at V and 8 bases at J, leaving 7 bases unmatched. The CDR3 consists of 12 residues. This CDR3 is CASSQRDRKQYF. CDR3 sequence (DNA): TGTGCCAGCAGCCAACGGGACAGAAAGCAGTACTTC.

This clonotype was detected ten times or more. CDR3 in amino acids: CASSPDRGSYNEQFF. CDR3 DNA: TGTGCCAGCAGCCCGGACAGGGGATCCTACAATGAGCAGTTCTTC. The chain employs TRBV28 and TRBJ2-1, with 9 bases that match TRBD1. This CDR3 has 15 amino acids. The germline V gene encodes CDR1 MDHEN and CDR2 SYDVKM. Trimming removed 6 bases from V and 1 base from J; junction bases left unmatched: 4. Full variable domain (missing parts from reference TRBV28 and TRBJ2-1): DVKVTQSSRYLVKRTGEKVFLECVQDMDHENMFWYRQDPGLGLRLIYFSYDVKMKEKGDIPEGYSVSREKKERFSLILESASTNQTSMYLCASSPDRGSYNEQFFGPGTRLTVL.

This clonotype was counted between two and nine times. The chain carries TRBV28 and TRBJ1-6; 9 positions agree with TRBD1. Germline V gives CDR1 MDHEN, CDR2 SYDVKM. V shed 4 bases, J shed 7 bases, and the junction held 5 bases outside the gene matches. The CDR3 has 15 amino acids. The CDR3 loop reads CASSSEGQGNSPLHF. The CDR3 nucleotides read TGTGCCAGCAGTTCTGAGGGACAGGGAAATTCACCCCTCCACTTT.

This clonotype was counted between two and nine times. The rearrangement joins TRBV9 to TRBJ2-1; 9 bases agree with TRBD1. J was trimmed by 5 bases and V by 7 bases; bases with no gene match: 7. Germline V gene data show CDR1 as SGDLS and CDR2 as YYNGEE. The CDR3 covers 14 residues. The CDR3, as DNA: TGTGCCAGCTCTGGGACAGGGATAAACAATGAGCAGTTCTTC. Translated: CASSGTGINNEQFF.

The CDR3 loop reads CASSLDGTGFYGYTF. The CDR3 DNA reads TGTGCCAGCAGCTTAGATGGTACGGGGTTCTATGGCTACACCTTC. The genes are TRBV7-9 and TRBJ1-2; D not resolved. Germline lookup yields CDR1 SEHNR and CDR2 FQNEAQ (reference sequence). V shed 1 base and J shed 4 bases, with 13 bases lying between them. The CDR3 runs 15 residues.

This clonotype was seen only a few times. The genes are TRBV6-1 and TRBJ1-4; a weak D match, TRBD1 (5 bases). The CDR3 sequence is 17 residues long. Germline V lookup: CDR1 MNHNS, CDR2 SASEGT. Trimming stripped 5 bases from V and 6 bases from J, with 22 bases between. The CDR3 here is CASSRWFPSGGDEKLFF. The CDR3 DNA is TGTGCCAGCAGTCGATGGTTTCCGTCGGGAGGGGATGAAAAACTGTTTTTT.

This chain links TRBV6-6 with TRBJ1-5, with D uncertain. CDR1 is MNHNY, CDR2 SVGAGI, per germline (reference sequence). There are 15 residues in the CDR3. Trimming took off 8 bases at V and 2 bases at J, with 16 bases between the two ends. CDR3 region: CASGELAVGNQPQHF. CDR3 DNA: TGTGCCAGCGGGGAACTTGCGGTGGGCAATCAGCCCCAGCATTTT.

V and J are TRBV27 and TRBJ1-6; 7 nucleotides agree with TRBD1. This CDR3 contains 17 residues. V dropped 4 bases and J dropped 7; count of bases not matched to a gene: 13. Germline loops: CDR1 MNHEY, CDR2 SMNVEV (reference sequence). The CDR3 nucleotides read TGTGCCAGCAGTTCGGAGCCTCGACAGGGACGAAATTCACCCCTCCACTTT. As protein: CASSSEPRQGRNSPLHF.

This clonotype turned up a few times. This chain joins TRBV10-3 and TRBJ1-1; D not resolved. The V gene lost 5 bases and the J gene lost 5 bases, with 18 bases spanning the gap. Per the germline V gene, CDR1 is ENHRY and CDR2 is SYGVKD. The length of the CDR3 is 15 residues. This CDR3 reads CAISPDPAGNTEAFF. CDR3 DNA sequence: TGTGCCATCAGTCCGGACCCTGCGGGGAATACTGAAGCTTTCTTT.

This clonotype was recorded a few times. The rearrangement joins TRBV10-3 to TRBJ2-2; D is uncertain. V was pared by 3 bases and J by 7 bases, with 18 bases between. There are 16 residues in the CDR3. Germline CDR1 and CDR2: ENHRY and SYGVKD. DNA for the CDR3: TGTGCCATCAGTGAAGGTTTGGCAGTGACACGCGGGGAGCTGTTTTTT. Its translation: CAISEGLAVTRGELFF.

The J gene is TRBJ2-7, the V gene TRBV20-1, with D perhaps TRBD1 (6 bases). This CDR3 has 15 amino acids. The V gene lost 3 bases and the J gene lost 0 bases, with 15 bases spanning the gap. CDR1 is DFQATT, CDR2 SNEGSKA, per germline (reference sequence). CDR3 loop: CSARPRDRSSYEQYF. DNA of the CDR3: TGCAGTGCTAGGCCCCGCGACAGGAGCTCCTACGAGCAGTACTTC.

This clonotype was found a few times. The rearrangement uses TRBV12-5 and TRBJ1-5, with 10 bases aligning to TRBD1. CDR1 and CDR2 (germline): LGHNT, FRNRAP. The trim removed 9 bases at V and 5 bases at J, leaving 4 bases unmatched. CDR3 size: 13 residues. Here the CDR3 reads CASGGQGDQPQHF. In DNA, the CDR3 is TGTGCTAGCGGAGGACAGGGGGATCAGCCCCAGCATTTT.

This clonotype was recorded many times. The chain employs TRBV7-8 and TRBJ1-1; D is uncertain. The CDR3 sequence is 16 residues long. Germline V lookup: CDR1 SGHVS, CDR2 FQNEAQ. Trimming cost V 5 bases and J 1 base, with 17 bases left between them. Written as DNA, the CDR3 is TGTGCCAGCAGCCTTAAGGCCGACGGAGGGAACACTGAAGCTTTCTTT. This encodes CASSLKADGGNTEAFF. Drawing the rest from reference TRBV7-8 and TRBJ1-1, the complete variable domain is GAGVSQSPRYKVAKRGQDVALRCDPISGHVSLFWYQQALGQGPEFLTYFQNEAQLDKSGLPSDRFFAERPEGSVSTLKIQRTQQEDSAVYLCASSLKADGGNTEAFFGQGTRLTVV.

This clonotype was picked up a small number of times. The V call is TRBV27, the J call TRBJ1-1, with 7 bases aligning to TRBD1. J lost 0 bases, V lost 5 bases, and 6 bases had no gene match. Germline CDR1 and CDR2: MNHEY and SMNVEV (reference sequence). CDR3 length: 15 amino acids. In nucleotides, the CDR3 is TGTGCCAGCAGTCGCCGACAGGGATTGAACACTGAAGCTTTCTTT. Translation gives CASSRRQGLNTEAFF.

This clonotype was counted many times. The V call is TRBV11-2, the J call TRBJ2-1; unclear D gene. V lost 0 bases and J 0 bases, leaving 9 bases between the germline ends. Germline V gene data show CDR1 as SGHAT and CDR2 as FQNNGV. The length of the CDR3 is 16 residues. The CDR3 protein is CASSLDPQSSYNEQFF. The CDR3 DNA reads as TGTGCCAGCAGCTTAGATCCTCAAAGCTCCTACAATGAGCAGTTCTTC.

This clonotype has at least ten counts. The chain carries TRBV7-8 and TRBJ2-1; D is unclear. The CDR3 is 13 amino acids. Trimming took 3 bases from V and 4 from J, leaving 7 bases between them. Germline CDR1 SGHVS, CDR2 FQNEAQ. CDR3 loop: CASSFTQYNEQFF. Here the CDR3 DNA reads TGTGCCAGCAGCTTTACTCAGTACAATGAGCAGTTCTTC.

The V call is TRBV6-2 or TRBV6-3, the J call TRBJ2-5, with D possibly matching TRBD2 (6 bases). The CDR3 length is 13 residues. V lost 0 bases and J 5 bases, leaving 7 bases between the germline ends. The germline gives CDR1 MNHEY, CDR2 SVGEGT. In DNA form, the CDR3 reads TGTGCCAGCAGTTACTCGGAGGGGGAGACCCAGTACTTC. Translating it yields CASSYSEGETQYF.

The chain links TRBV6-2 or TRBV6-3 to TRBJ2-5; unclear D gene. The V gene's germline CDR1 is MNHEY and CDR2 SVGEGT. The V end was cut by 8 bases, the J end by 2 bases, with 15 bases between. The CDR3 consists of 14 residues. The CDR3 loop reads CASGEIQAQETQYF. CDR3 DNA: TGTGCCAGCGGCGAAATTCAGGCTCAAGAGACCCAGTACTTC.